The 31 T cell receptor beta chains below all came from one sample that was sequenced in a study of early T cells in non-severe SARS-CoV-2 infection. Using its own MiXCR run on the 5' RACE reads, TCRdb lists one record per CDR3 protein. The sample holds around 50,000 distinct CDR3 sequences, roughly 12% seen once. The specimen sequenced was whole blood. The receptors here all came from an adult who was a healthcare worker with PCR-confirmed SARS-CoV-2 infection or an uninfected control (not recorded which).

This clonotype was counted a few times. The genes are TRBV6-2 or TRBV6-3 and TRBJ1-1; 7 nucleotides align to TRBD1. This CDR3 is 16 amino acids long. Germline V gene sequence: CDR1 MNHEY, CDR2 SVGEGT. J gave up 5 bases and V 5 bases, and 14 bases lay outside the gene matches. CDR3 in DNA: TGTGCCAGCAGTCCATGGACAGGCCCGGGTTTTACTGAAGCTTTCTTT. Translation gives CASSPWTGPGFTEAFF.

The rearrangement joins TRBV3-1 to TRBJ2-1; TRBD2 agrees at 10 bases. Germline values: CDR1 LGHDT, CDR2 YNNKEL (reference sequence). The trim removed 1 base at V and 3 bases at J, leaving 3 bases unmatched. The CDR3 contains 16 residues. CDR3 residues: CASSQGASGGYNEQFF. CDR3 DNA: TGTGCCAGCAGCCAAGGCGCTAGCGGGGGCTACAATGAGCAGTTCTTC.

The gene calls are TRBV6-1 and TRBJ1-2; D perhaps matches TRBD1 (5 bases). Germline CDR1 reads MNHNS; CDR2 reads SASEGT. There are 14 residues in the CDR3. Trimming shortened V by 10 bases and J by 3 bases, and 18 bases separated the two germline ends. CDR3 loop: CATGGQGPYYGYTF. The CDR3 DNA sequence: TGTGCCACCGGCGGGCAGGGACCATACTATGGCTACACCTTC.

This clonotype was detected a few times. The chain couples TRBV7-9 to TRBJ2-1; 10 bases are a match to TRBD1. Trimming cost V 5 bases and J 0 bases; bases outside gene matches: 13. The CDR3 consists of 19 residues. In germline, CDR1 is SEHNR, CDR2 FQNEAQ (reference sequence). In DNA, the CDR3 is TGTGCCAGCAGCCCAGGGACAGGGGAAGCGGGAAGCTCCTACAATGAGCAGTTCTTC. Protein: CASSPGTGEAGSSYNEQFF.

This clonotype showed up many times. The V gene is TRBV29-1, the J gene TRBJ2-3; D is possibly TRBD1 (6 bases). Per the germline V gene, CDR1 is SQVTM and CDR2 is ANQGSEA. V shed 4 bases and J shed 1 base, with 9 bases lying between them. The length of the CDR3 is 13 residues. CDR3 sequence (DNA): TGCAGCGTTGCGGGACAAGGCACAGATACGCAGTATTTT. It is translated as CSVAGQGTDTQYF.

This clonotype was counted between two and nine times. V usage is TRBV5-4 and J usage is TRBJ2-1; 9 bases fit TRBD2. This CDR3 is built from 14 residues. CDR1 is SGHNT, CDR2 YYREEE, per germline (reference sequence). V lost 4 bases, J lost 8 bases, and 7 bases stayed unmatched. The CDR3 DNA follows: TGTGCCAGCAGCCGGCGGCGGGAGGGCGATGAGCAGTTCTTC. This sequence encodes CASSRRREGDEQFF.

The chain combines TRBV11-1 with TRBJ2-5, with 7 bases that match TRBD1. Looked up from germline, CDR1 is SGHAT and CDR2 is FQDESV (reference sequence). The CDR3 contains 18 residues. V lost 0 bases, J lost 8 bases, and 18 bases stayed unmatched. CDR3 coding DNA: TGTGCCAGCAGCTTAGCCCTCCGTTATAGAGGGGGCGACCCTACCCAGTACTTC. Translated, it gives CASSLALRYRGGDPTQYF.

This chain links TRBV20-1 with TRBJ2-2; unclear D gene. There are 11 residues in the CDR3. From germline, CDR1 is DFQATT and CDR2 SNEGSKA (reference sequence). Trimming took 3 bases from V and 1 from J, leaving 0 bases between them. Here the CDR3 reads CSARNTGELFF. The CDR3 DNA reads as TGCAGTGCTAGGAACACCGGGGAGCTGTTTTTT.

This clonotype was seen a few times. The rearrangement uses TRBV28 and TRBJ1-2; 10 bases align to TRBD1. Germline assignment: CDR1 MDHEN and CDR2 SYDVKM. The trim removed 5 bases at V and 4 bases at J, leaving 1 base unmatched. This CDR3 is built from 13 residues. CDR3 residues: CASSRTGGYGYTF. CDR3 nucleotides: TGTGCCAGCAGTCGGACAGGGGGCTATGGCTACACCTTC.

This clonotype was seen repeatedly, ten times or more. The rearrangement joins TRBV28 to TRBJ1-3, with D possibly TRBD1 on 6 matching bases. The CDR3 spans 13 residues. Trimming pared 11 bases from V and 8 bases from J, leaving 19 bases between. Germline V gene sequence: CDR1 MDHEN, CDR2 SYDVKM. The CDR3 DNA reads TGTGCCGGCACCCGGGGTGCAGGGGACACCATATATTTT. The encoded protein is CAGTRGAGDTIYF.

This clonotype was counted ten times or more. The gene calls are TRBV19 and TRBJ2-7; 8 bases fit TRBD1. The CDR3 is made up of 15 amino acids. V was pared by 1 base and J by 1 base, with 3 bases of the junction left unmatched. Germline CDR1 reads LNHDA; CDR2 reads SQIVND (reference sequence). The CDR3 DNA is TGTGCCAGTAGTATAGTCGGGACAGGTTCCTACGAGCAGTACTTC. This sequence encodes CASSIVGTGSYEQYF. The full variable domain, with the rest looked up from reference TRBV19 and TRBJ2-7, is DGGITQSPKYLFRKEGQNVTLSCEQNLNHDAMYWYRQDPGQGLRLIYYSQIVNDFQKGDIAEGYSVSREKKESFPLTVTSAQKNPTAFYLCASSIVGTGSYEQYFGPGTRLTVT.

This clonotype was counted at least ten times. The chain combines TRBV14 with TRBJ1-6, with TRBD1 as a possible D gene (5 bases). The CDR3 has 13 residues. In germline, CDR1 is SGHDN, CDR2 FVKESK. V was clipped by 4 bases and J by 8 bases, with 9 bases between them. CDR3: CASSLIGDSPLHF. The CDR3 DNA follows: TGTGCCAGCAGCCTAATAGGGGATTCACCCCTCCACTTT.

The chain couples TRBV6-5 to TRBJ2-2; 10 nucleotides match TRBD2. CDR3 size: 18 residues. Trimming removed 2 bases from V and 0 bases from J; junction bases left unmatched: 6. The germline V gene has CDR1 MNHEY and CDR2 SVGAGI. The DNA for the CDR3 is TGTGCCAGCAGTTACGAAACTAGCGGGGTCGCGAACACCGGGGAGCTGTTTTTT. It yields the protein CASSYETSGVANTGELFF.

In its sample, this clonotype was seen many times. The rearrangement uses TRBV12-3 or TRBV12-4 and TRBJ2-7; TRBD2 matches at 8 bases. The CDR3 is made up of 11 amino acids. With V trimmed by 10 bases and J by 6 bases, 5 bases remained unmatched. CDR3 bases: TGTGCCACCGCGGGGGGAACCGAGCAGTACTTC. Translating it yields CATAGGTEQYF.

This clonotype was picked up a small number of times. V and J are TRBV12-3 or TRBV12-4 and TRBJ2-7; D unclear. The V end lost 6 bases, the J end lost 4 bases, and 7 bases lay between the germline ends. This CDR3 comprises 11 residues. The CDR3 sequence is CASSSQYEQYF. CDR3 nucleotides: TGTGCCAGCAGCTCCCAATACGAGCAGTACTTC.

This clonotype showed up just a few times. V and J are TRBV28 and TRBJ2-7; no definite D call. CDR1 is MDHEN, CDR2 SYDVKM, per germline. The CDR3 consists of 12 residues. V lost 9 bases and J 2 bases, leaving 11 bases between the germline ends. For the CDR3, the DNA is TGTGCCAGGGGGTATTGTGCCTACGAGCAGTACTTC. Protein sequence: CARGYCAYEQYF.

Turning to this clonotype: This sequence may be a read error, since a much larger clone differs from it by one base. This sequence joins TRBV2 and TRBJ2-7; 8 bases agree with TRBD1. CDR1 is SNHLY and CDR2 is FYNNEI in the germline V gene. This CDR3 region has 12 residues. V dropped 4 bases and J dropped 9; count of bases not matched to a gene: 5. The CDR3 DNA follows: TGTGCCAGCAGTGGACAGGGGTTCGCGCAGTACTTC. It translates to CASSGQGFAQYF.

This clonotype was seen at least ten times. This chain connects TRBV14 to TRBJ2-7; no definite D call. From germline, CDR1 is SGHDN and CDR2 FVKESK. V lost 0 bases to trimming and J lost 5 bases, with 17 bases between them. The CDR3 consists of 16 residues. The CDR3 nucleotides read TGTGCCAGCAGCCAAGAAAGAACCAGGCTAGAGAACGAGCAGTACTTC. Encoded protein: CASSQERTRLENEQYF.

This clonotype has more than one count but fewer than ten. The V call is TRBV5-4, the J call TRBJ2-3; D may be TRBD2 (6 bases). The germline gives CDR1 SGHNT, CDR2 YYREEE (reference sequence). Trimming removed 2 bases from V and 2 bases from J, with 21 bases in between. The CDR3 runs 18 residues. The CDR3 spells CASSFPLMGAGPTDTQYF. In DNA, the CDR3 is TGTGCCAGCAGCTTCCCGCTTATGGGAGCGGGCCCCACAGATACGCAGTATTTT.

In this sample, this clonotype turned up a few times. CDR3 protein: CASTQGTEAFF. In DNA form, the CDR3 reads TGTGCCAGCACGCAGGGCACTGAAGCTTTCTTT. The chain employs TRBV28 and TRBJ1-1; D is possibly TRBD1 (5 bases). Looked up from germline, CDR1 is MDHEN and CDR2 is SYDVKM. Trimming left V 7 bases short and J 4 bases short, with 7 bases between. This CDR3 is 11 amino acids long.

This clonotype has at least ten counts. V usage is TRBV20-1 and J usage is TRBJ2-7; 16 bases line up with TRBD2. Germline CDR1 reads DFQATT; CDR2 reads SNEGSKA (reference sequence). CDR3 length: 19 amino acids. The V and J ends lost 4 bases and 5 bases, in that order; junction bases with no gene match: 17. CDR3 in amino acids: CSAMWPGLAGGLIKNEQYF. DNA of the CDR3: TGCAGTGCTATGTGGCCGGGACTAGCGGGAGGGCTTATCAAGAACGAGCAGTACTTC.

The CDR3 reads CATSKRLEGGYTF. In nucleotides, the CDR3 is TGTGCCACCTCTAAACGGTTAGAGGGTGGCTACACCTTC. The V gene is TRBV9, the J gene TRBJ1-2; D gene unclear. V dropped 9 bases and J dropped 7 bases, with 19 bases sitting between them. The CDR3 loop spans 13 amino acids. Germline lookup yields CDR1 SGDLS and CDR2 YYNGEE.

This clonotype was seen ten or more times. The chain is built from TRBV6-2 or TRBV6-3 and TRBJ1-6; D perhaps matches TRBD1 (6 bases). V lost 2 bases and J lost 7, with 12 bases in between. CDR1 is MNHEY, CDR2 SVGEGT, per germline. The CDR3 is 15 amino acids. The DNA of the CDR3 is TGTGCCAGCAGTTACGCCGGACAGCTGAATTCACCCCTCCACTTT. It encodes CASSYAGQLNSPLHF.

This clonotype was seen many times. CDR3 DNA sequence: TGTGCCACCAAGGGACTGGCCGGGGCAGATGAGCAGTTCTTC. This translates into CATKGLAGADEQFF. This sequence joins TRBV24-1 and TRBJ2-1; possibly TRBD2 for D (6 bases). The CDR3 loop spans 14 amino acids. CDR1 KGHDR and CDR2 SFDVKD come from the germline V gene. Trimming shortened V by 8 bases and J by 8 bases, and 18 bases separated the two germline ends.

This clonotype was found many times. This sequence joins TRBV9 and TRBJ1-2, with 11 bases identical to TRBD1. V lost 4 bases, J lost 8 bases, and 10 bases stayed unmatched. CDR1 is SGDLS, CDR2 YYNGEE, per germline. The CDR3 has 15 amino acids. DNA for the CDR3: TGTGCCAGCAGCCCAGAAGGACAGGGGGCGGGAGGCTACACCTTC. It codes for CASSPEGQGAGGYTF.

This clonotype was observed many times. The CDR3 DNA follows: TGTGCCAGCAAACCAGCGGGGCCTTACGAGCAGTACTTC. Residues: CASKPAGPYEQYF. The chain recombines TRBV6-1 with TRBJ2-7, with 7 bases that match TRBD2. V lost 7 bases and J lost 4; bases outside the gene matches: 7. The CDR3 consists of 13 residues. The V gene's germline CDR1 is MNHNS and CDR2 SASEGT.

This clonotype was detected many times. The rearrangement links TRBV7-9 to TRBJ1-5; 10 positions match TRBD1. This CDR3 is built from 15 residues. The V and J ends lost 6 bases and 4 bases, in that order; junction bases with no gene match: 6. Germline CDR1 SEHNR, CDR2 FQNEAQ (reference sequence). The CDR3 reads CASRGTGDGNQPQHF. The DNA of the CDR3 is TGTGCCAGCAGAGGGACAGGGGATGGTAATCAGCCCCAGCATTTT.

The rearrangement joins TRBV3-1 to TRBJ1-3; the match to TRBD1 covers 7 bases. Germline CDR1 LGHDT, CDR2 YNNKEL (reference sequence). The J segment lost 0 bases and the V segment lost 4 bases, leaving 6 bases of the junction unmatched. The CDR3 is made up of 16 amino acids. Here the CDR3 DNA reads TGTGCCAGCAGCCGGACAGGTGGAAACTCTGGAAACACCATATATTTT. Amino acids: CASSRTGGNSGNTIYF.

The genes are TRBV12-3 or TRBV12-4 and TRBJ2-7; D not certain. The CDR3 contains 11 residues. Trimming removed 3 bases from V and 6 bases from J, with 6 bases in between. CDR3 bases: TGTGCCAGCAGTTTGGGGTTCGAGCAGTACTTC. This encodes CASSLGFEQYF.

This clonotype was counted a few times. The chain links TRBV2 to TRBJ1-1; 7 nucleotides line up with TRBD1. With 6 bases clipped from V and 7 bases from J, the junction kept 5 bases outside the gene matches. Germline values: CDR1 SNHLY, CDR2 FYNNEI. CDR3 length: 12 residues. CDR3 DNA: TGTGCCAGCAGGGAGGGACAGCTTGAAGCTTTCTTT. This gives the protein CASREGQLEAFF.

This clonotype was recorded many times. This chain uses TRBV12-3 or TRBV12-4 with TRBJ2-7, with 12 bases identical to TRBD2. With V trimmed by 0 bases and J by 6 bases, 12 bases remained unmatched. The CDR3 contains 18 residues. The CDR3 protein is CASSLAPSGRALGAEQYF. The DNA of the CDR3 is TGTGCCAGCAGTTTAGCTCCTAGCGGGAGGGCCCTGGGGGCCGAGCAGTACTTC.